This T cell receptor beta chain was retrieved from a study of blood T cell repertoires in COVID-19 (dated by TCRdb to the early 2020s). About the study as a whole: The collaborator samples originated in the United States, Italy and Spain and spanned the acute and convalescent phases of COVID-19. The prospective study material was composed of cDNA or gDNA derived from T cells, B-cell-depleted T cells, or PBMCs. Subjects who had been exposed to COVID-19, were actively infected with it, or had recovered from it provided the deeply sampled blood TCRbeta repertoires that made up the dataset. The repertoires were made available in a free public database intended to serve as a resource for research on the immune response to SARS-CoV-2. The samples were drawn from two sources: the first 160 participants of the ongoing ImmuneRACE study, and fewer than 1,500 subjects contributed by 6 global collaborators. The sample metadata nearly always contained a de-identified subject ID, COVID-19 status, age in years and sex. Where HLA class I and class II types were available, the types were taken from metadata supplied by the sample provider, not from assay-based typing. What the research found in general, with its limitations: The amount of clinical and demographic metadata varied by source and participant and was provided uncurated.

Participants in the prospective study were enrolled through a virtual design, were aged roughly 18 to 100 years, and lived in approximately 25 United States geographic areas. In the prospective study, participants were assigned to cohorts based on the clinical history participants reported in a screening survey and a study questionnaire. Mobile phlebotomists in the prospective study collected whole blood, serum and a nasopharyngeal or oropharyngeal swab from every participant. Over an approximately 2-month period, participants in the prospective study had the option of providing additional blood draws and questionnaires. Before DNA extraction, prospective study blood samples were shipped either frozen or at room temperature. Spanning cysteine to phenylalanine, the CDR3 consists of 13 amino acids. The read is trimmed to its CDR3 DNA, 39 bases read in frame from base 1. CDR1 and CDR2 were assigned from the germline V gene as SGHRS and YFSETQ. V was cut back by 4 bases and J by 7 bases, leaving a gap of 12 bases between them.

In its sample, this clone was seen once. Its binding antigen is unknown. Base qualities are not provided; no much larger clone lies one nucleotide away. The immunoSEQ Assay, a bias-controlled multiplex PCR, was used to amplify TCRbeta CDR3 regions from genomic DNA. In the source study's methods: Nucleated cell counts per sample were estimated from amplification of reference gene primers within the assay. To quantify the absolute abundance of each unique TCRbeta CDR3 rearrangement, sequence reads were collapsed and filtered. For each sample, productive Simpson clonality was calculated as the square root of Simpson's diversity index over productive rearrangements. TCRdb mirrors the immuneACCESS table, restricted to in-frame sequences. Some clones are absent from its copies; in checked studies, under half trace to an unresolved V gene, and the reason for the others is unknown. V and J calls and clone size are as listed in that table; D and trimming were resolved from the DNA. This sample has some 130,000 clones in its table, and approximately 79% of those were observed once. The ten largest clones take up about 2.2% of the sample.

Sample: PBMCs or T cells enriched from blood (not recorded which). This receptor was obtained from a man aged 35-49 years with acute COVID-19. The chain is made from TRBV5-1 and TRBJ1-5, with TRBD1 tentatively as D gene (6 bases match). The sequence in DNA is TGCGCCAGCAGCGACTCACAGGGACAGCCCCAGCATTTT. Its translation is CASSDSQGQPQHF.